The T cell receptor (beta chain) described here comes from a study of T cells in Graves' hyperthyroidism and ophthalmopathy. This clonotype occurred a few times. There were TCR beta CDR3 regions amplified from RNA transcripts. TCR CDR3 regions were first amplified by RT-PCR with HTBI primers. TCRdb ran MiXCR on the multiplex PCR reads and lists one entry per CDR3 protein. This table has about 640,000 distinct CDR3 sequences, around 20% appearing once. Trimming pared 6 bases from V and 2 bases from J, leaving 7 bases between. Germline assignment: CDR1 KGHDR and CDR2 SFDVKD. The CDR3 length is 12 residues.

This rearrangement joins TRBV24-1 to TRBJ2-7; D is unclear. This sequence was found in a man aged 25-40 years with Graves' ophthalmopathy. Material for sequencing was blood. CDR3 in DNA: TGTGCCACCAGTCGCCACGCCTACGAGCAGTACTTC. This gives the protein CATSRHAYEQYF.